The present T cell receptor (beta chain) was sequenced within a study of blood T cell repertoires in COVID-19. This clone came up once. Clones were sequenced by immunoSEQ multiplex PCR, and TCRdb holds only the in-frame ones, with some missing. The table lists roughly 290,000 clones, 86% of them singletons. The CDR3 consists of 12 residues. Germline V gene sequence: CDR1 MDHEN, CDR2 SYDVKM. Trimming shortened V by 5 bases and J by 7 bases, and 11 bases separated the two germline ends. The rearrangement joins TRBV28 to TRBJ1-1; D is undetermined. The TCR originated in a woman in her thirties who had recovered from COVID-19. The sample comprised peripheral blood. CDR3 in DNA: TGTGCCAGCAGTCCCCTCCCACATGAAGCTTTCTTT. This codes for CASSPLPHEAFF.